This entry is about one T cell receptor (beta chain). This record belongs to a study of blood T cell repertoires in COVID-19. Whole-study context: Both acute and convalescent COVID-19 samples were obtained from the United States, Italy and Spain.

Living in 24 US areas, the participants were between about 18 and 100 years of age. Self-reported history from a screening survey and questionnaire set each donor's cohort. TCRdb's copy holds only in-frame clones and misses some; the assay was immunoSEQ multiplex PCR. This sample yields some 230,000 clones, of which around 83% are seen a single time; about 1.3% belongs to the top ten. Germline V gene sequence: CDR1 MNHEY, CDR2 SMNVEV (reference sequence). V lost 8 bases, J lost 4 bases, and 6 bases stayed unmatched. This CDR3 is 14 amino acids long. The sample consisted of PBMCs or T cells enriched from blood (not recorded which). This receptor was taken from a woman aged 40 to 50 with acute COVID-19. The rearrangement joins TRBV27 to TRBJ2-5; 11 bases agree with TRBD2. The DNA for the CDR3 is TGTGCCAGCGGGCGGCTAGCGGGAGGAGAGACCCAGTACTTC. It yields the protein CASGRLAGGETQYF.